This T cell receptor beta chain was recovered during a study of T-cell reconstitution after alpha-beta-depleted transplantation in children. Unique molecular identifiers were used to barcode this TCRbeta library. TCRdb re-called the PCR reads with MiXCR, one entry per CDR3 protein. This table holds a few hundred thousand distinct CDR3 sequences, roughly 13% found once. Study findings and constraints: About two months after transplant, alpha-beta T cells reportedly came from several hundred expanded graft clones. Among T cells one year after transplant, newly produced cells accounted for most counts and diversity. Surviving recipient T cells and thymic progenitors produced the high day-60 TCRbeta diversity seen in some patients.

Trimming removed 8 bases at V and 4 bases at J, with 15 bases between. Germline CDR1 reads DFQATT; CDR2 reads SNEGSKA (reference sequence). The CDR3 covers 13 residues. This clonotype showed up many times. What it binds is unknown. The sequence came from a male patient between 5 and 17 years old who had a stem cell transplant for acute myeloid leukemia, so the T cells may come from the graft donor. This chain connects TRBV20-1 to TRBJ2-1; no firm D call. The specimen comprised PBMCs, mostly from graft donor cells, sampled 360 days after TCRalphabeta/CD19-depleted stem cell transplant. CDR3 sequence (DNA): TGCAGTTCGCGAGGTTTATTGTACAATGAGCAGTTCTTC. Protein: CSSRGLLYNEQFF.